The 18 T cell receptor beta chains listed next were all sequenced from one sample in a study of blood T cell repertoires in COVID-19 (dated by TCRdb to the early 2020s). Receptors were amplified or captured by the immunoSEQ multiplex PCR assay. Held by TCRdb, this immuneACCESS table contains in-frame sequences only and omits some clones. Under half of the omission traces to an unresolved V gene where checked; the cause of the rest is unknown. This sample holds approximately 360,000 clones; more than 70% were observed only once. The ten largest clones capture 1.5% to 2.5% of the sample. Material: PBMCs or T cells enriched from blood (not recorded which). These receptors came from a man aged 35-49 years in a cohort exposed to, infected with or recovered from COVID-19 (not recorded which).

The chain uses TRBV25-1 and TRBJ1-1; tentative D call: TRBD1 (6 bases). This CDR3 comprises 14 residues. The V end was cut by 2 bases, the J end by 5 bases, with 12 bases between. Germline CDR1 and CDR2: MGHDK and SYGVNS. CDR3 sequence reads: CASSEQGRKTEAFF. The CDR3 coding sequence is TGTGCCAGCAGTGAACAGGGGAGAAAAACTGAAGCTTTCTTT. The full variable domain, with the rest looked up from reference TRBV25-1 and TRBJ1-1, is EADIYQTPRYLVIGTGKKITLECSQTMGHDKMYWYQQDPGMELHLIHYSYGVNSTEKGDLSSESTVSRIRTEHFPLTLESARPSHTSQYLCASSEQGRKTEAFFGQGTRLTVV.

The chain carries TRBV30 and TRBJ1-2, with D unclear. V was shortened by 3 bases and J by 7 bases, with 15 bases between the two germline ends. This CDR3 spans 13 amino acids. Germline V gene sequence: CDR1 GTSNPN, CDR2 SVGIG (reference sequence). The CDR3 nucleotides read TGTGCCTGGAGCGCCCCGGTTCGTAGTGGCTACACCTTC. This codes for CAWSAPVRSGYTF.

The J gene is TRBJ2-1, the V gene TRBV19; 10 positions match TRBD2. Germline V gene data show CDR1 as LNHDA and CDR2 as SQIVND (reference sequence). Trimming cost V 3 bases and J 10 bases; bases outside gene matches: 9. The CDR3 consists of 15 residues. The CDR3 coding sequence is TGTGCCAGTAGTATTCTCCGGACTAGCGGCCCGGAGCAGTTCTTC. This gives the protein CASSILRTSGPEQFF.

The chain carries TRBV2 and TRBJ2-1; 8 nucleotides align to TRBD2. This CDR3 contains 15 residues. V gave up 6 bases and J gave up 4 bases; unmatched junction bases: 8. The germline CDR1 and CDR2 sequences are SNHLY and FYNNEI. CDR3: CASRPSGREYNEQFF. In DNA form, the CDR3 reads TGTGCCAGCAGACCAAGCGGGAGAGAGTACAATGAGCAGTTCTTC.

The chain combines TRBV19 with TRBJ2-6; TRBD1 agrees at 11 bases. Germline trimming cut 10 bases from V and 1 base from J; bases unmatched to any gene: 3. This CDR3 comprises 15 residues. The germline gives CDR1 LNHDA, CDR2 SQIVND (reference sequence). The CDR3: CATRDRGSGANVLTF. The CDR3 DNA follows: TGTGCCACCCGGGACAGGGGGTCTGGGGCCAACGTCCTGACTTTC.

The chain employs TRBV18 and TRBJ2-2; 9 nucleotides match TRBD2. The CDR3 spans 17 residues. J lost 3 bases, V lost 3 bases, and 8 bases had no gene match. In germline, CDR1 is KGHSH, CDR2 LQKENI. The CDR3 loop reads CASSPFLAGVHTGELFF. For the CDR3, the DNA is TGTGCCAGCTCACCCTTCTTAGCGGGAGTTCACACCGGGGAGCTGTTTTTT.

This clone appeared a few times. V is TRBV10-3 and J is TRBJ1-1; 7 bases are a match to TRBD1. Germline trimming cut 6 bases from V and 5 bases from J; bases unmatched to any gene: 3. This CDR3 comprises 12 residues. CDR1 is ENHRY, CDR2 SYGVKD, per germline. DNA of the CDR3: TGTGCCATCAGAAGGGGGCGTACTGAAGCTTTCTTT. The encoded protein is CAIRRGRTEAFF.

J is TRBJ1-2 and V is TRBV27; tentative D call: TRBD1 (6 bases). CDR1 and CDR2 from the germline V gene are MNHEY and SMNVEV (reference sequence). Trimming removed 3 bases at V and 7 bases at J, with 12 bases between. The CDR3 sequence is 13 residues long. CDR3 residues: CASSFTGFRGYTF. The CDR3 region has the DNA TGTGCCAGCAGTTTTACAGGGTTTCGTGGCTACACCTTC.

The chain joins TRBV7-5 to TRBJ1-2. TRBV7-5 is assigned pseudogene status. The CDR3 contains 13 residues. The CDR3: CVRSSGEGYGYTF. CDR3 in DNA: TGTGTCAGAAGCAGCGGGGAGGGGTACGGCTACACCTTC.

The genes are TRBV29-1 and TRBJ1-2; 10 nucleotides agree with TRBD1. V shed 4 bases, J shed 5 bases, and the junction held 4 bases outside the gene matches. Per germline, CDR1 SQVTM and CDR2 ANQGSEA. The CDR3 totals 13 residues. Here the CDR3 reads CSVGRDRGYGYTF. The DNA for the CDR3 is TGCAGCGTTGGCCGGGACAGGGGATATGGCTACACCTTC.

The chain uses TRBV2 and TRBJ2-6; D gene uncertain. Looked up from germline, CDR1 is SNHLY and CDR2 is FYNNEI. The CDR3 is made up of 15 amino acids. V lost 6 bases and J 1 base, leaving 10 bases between the germline ends. CDR3 protein: CASSREVSGANVLTF. The CDR3 bases are TGTGCCAGCAGCCGAGAGGTTTCTGGGGCCAACGTCCTGACTTTC.

The rearrangement joins TRBV7-8 to TRBJ2-1; TRBD2 matches 12 bases. The CDR3 contains 16 residues. Germline V CDR1 and CDR2: SGHVS, FQNEAQ. After removal of 2 bases from V and 6 bases from J, the junction contained 5 bases not matched to a gene. CDR3 residues: CASSLMSSGRANEQFF. The CDR3 nucleotides read TGTGCCAGCAGCTTAATGTCTAGCGGGAGGGCCAATGAGCAGTTCTTC.

This clone has a single count. The chain recombines TRBV19 with TRBJ1-5, with D possibly being TRBD1 (6 bases). Germline V gives CDR1 LNHDA, CDR2 SQIVND (reference sequence). V lost 3 bases to trimming and J lost 10 bases, with 19 bases between them. The CDR3 is 15 residues long. The CDR3 reads CASSISDRTSAPQHF. DNA for the CDR3: TGTGCCAGTAGTATCTCAGACAGGACTTCCGCCCCCCAGCATTTT.

The chain recombines TRBV14 with TRBJ2-7, with a weak D call TRBD1 (6 bases). The germline gives CDR1 SGHDN, CDR2 FVKESK. This CDR3 is built from 15 residues. Trimming cost V 1 base and J 0 bases, with 10 bases left between them. CDR3 amino acids: CASSQAARGSYEQYF. The CDR3 bases are TGTGCCAGCAGCCAAGCCGCCAGGGGCTCCTACGAGCAGTACTTC.

This chain links TRBV5-1 with TRBJ1-1; TRBD1 matches at 8 bases. The CDR3 is 17 residues long. CDR1 and CDR2 from the germline V gene are SGHRS and YFSETQ. V was pared by 0 bases and J by 1 base, with 8 bases of the junction left unmatched. The CDR3 loop is CASSLAPPGTGNTEAFF. The CDR3 region has the DNA TGCGCCAGCAGCTTGGCGCCCCCCGGGACAGGGAACACTGAAGCTTTCTTT.

The V gene is TRBV19, the J gene TRBJ2-6, with a tentative D call TRBD1 (6 bases). The CDR3 totals 14 residues. V lost 5 bases to trimming and J lost 4 bases, with 9 bases between them. Per germline, CDR1 LNHDA and CDR2 SQIVND (reference sequence). The CDR3 DNA reads as TGTGCCAGTAGTCCGGGGACAGGGGCCAACGTCCTGACTTTC. The encoded protein is CASSPGTGANVLTF.

The V and J genes are TRBV2 and TRBJ2-3, with 7 bases lining up with TRBD2. The CDR3 sequence is 14 residues long. Germline CDR1 SNHLY, CDR2 FYNNEI. J lost 6 bases, V lost 4 bases, and 7 bases had no gene match. This chain's CDR3 is CASSAGLDGDTQYF. The CDR3 nucleotides are TGTGCCAGCAGTGCAGGACTAGATGGGGATACGCAGTATTTT.

This clone came up once. The chain uses TRBV2 and TRBJ1-2; 8 bases match TRBD1. With 6 bases clipped from V and 7 bases from J, the junction kept 4 bases outside the gene matches. Germline CDR1 SNHLY, CDR2 FYNNEI. The CDR3 has 12 residues. CDR3 bases: TGTGCCAGCAGAACTACAGGGGGTGGCTACACCTTC. This codes for CASRTTGGGYTF.